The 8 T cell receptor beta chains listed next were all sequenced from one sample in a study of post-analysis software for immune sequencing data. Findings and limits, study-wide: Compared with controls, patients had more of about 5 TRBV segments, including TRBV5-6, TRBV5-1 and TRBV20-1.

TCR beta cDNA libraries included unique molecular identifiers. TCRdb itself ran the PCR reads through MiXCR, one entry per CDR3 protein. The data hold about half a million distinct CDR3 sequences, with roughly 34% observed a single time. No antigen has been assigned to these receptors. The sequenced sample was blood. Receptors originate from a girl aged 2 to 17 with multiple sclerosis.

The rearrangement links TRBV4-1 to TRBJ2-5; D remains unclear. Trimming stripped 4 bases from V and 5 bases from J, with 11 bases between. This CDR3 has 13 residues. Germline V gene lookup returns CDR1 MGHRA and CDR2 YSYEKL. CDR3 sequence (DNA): TGCGCCAGCAGCCTCGTAACTCTGGAGACCCAGTACTTC. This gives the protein CASSLVTLETQYF.

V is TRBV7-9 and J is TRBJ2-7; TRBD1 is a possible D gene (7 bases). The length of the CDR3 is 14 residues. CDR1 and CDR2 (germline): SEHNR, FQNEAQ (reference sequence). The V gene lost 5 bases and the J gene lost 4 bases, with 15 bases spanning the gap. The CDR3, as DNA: TGTGCCAGCAGCGGCGGGACAGTCATTTACGAGCAGTACTTC. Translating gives CASSGGTVIYEQYF. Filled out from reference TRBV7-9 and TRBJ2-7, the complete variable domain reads DTGVSQNPRHKITKRGQNVTFRCDPISEHNRLYWYRQTLGQGPEFLTYFQNEAQLEKSRLLSDRFSAERPKGSFSTLEIQRTEQGDSAMYLCASSGGTVIYEQYFGPGTRLTVT.

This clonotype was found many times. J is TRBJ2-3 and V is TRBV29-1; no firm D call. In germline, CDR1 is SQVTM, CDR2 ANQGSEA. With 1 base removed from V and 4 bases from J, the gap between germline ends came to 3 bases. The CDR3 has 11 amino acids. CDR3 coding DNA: TGCAGCGTTGAAGGCGCAGATACGCAGTATTTT. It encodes CSVEGADTQYF.

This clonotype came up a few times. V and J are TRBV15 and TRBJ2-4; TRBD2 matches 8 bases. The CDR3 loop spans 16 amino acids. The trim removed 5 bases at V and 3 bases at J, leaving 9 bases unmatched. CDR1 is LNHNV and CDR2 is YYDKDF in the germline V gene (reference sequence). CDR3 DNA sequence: TGTGCCACCAGCTCAATCCGGGGGGGGGACAAAAACATTCAGTACTTC. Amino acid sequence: CATSSIRGGDKNIQYF.

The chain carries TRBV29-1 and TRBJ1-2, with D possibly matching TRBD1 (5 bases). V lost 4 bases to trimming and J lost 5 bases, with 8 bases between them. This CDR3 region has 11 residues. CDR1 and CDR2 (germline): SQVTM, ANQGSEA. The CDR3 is CSVVGVYGYTF. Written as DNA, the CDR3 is TGCAGCGTTGTAGGGGTGTATGGCTACACCTTC.

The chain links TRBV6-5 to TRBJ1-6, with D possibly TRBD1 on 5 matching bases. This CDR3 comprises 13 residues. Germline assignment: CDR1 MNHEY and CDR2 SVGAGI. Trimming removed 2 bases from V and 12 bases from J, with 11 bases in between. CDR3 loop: CASSYQGLLPLHF. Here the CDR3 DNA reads TGTGCCAGCAGTTACCAGGGCTTGCTACCCCTCCACTTT.

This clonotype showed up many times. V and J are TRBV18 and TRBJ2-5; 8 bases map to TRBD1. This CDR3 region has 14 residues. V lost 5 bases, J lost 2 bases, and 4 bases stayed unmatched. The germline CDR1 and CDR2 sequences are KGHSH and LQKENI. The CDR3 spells CASSGTGGQETQYF. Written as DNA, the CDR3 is TGTGCCAGCTCAGGGACAGGCGGACAAGAGACCCAGTACTTC.

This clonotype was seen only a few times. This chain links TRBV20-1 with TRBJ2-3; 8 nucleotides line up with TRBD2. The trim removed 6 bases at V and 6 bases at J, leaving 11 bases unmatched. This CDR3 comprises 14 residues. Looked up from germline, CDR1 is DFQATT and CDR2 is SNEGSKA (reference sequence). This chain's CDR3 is CSAPPGGAGDTQYF. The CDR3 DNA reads TGCAGTGCCCCCCCGGGGGGGGCGGGGGATACGCAGTATTTT.